This T cell receptor (beta chain) is drawn from a study of control samples from healthy donors and cancer patients (dated by TCRdb to about 2020). A distance of 15 bases separates the germline ends of V and J, which lose 6 bases and 0 bases respectively. Reading the germline V gene gives CDR1 SQVTM and CDR2 ANQGSEA. Including cysteine and phenylalanine, the CDR3 has 15 amino acids. CDR3 DNA only is kept here, 45 bases in frame from base 1. In this sample, this clone turned up once. Its specific antigen is unknown. The sample holds no much larger clone one base away, and base qualities are not on file. Library construction relied on the immunoSEQ multiplex PCR assay. In its TCRdb copy, this immuneACCESS table keeps in-frame sequences only and misses some clones. Where compared with another copy, unresolved V genes explain less than half of these, and the others have no known cause. The table for this sample lists tens of thousands of clones; almost 90% of them were counted only once. The ten most abundant clones make up around two fifths of the sample.

This chain joins TRBV29-1 to TRBJ2-1; possibly the D gene is TRBD2, per 5 matching bases. This clonotype was sampled from a man over 45 with head and neck cancer. Sequencing was done on a sample of PBMCs. The CDR3 reads CSVGSSSSSYNEQFF. The nucleotides read TGCAGCGTCGGATCTAGCTCAAGCTCCTACAATGAGCAGTTCTTC.